This T cell receptor beta chain was documented in a study of blood T cell repertoires in COVID-19. The assay was immunoSEQ multiplex PCR, and TCRdb's table has in-frame clones only and misses some. The table shows about 180,000 clones, with about 81% occurring only once. Germline V gene lookup returns CDR1 SEHNR and CDR2 FQNEAQ (reference sequence). The CDR3 length is 17 residues. V was pared by 2 bases and J by 5 bases, with 18 bases between. Enrolment of Seattle patients took place during active infection, and they were followed longitudinally. Material for sequencing was peripheral blood. The clonotype originates from an elderly woman with COVID-19, enrolled during active disease. V and J are TRBV7-9 and TRBJ2-2; a possible D gene is TRBD2 (6 bases). CDR3 DNA: TGTGCCAGCAGCTTACCACCGACTAGTTTGGGAACCGGGGAGCTGTTTTTT. Its protein is CASSLPPTSLGTGELFF.